One sample yielded the 17 T cell receptor beta chains listed below, sequenced in a study of T-cell reconstitution after alpha-beta-depleted transplantation in children. The TCRbeta library was prepared with unique molecular identifiers. TCRdb ran MiXCR on the PCR reads and lists one entry per CDR3 protein. The sample contains about 47,000 distinct CDR3 sequences, 40% to 65% of which appear only once. Here the sequenced sample was peripheral blood, taken before TCRalphabeta/CD19-depleted stem cell transplant. These receptors were collected from a boy under three years old with SCID, due to receive a stem cell transplant.

A word on this clonotype: The junction shows a germline mismatch at one end, possibly a read error. This sequence joins TRBV6-4 and TRBJ2-1, with 10 bases fitting TRBD2. CDR1 is MRHNA and CDR2 is SNTAGT in the germline V gene. The CDR3 extends over 14 amino acids. This chain's CDR3 is CGSSEAGGSGEQFF. CDR3 nucleotide sequence: TGTGGCAGCAGTGAAGCGGGGGGGAGTGGTGAGCAGTTCTTC.

As regards this clonotype: With a much larger clone just one base away, this may be a read error. V is TRBV20-1 and J is TRBJ2-7; 12 nucleotides match TRBD2. CDR3 length: 15 residues. CDR1 is DFQATT, CDR2 SNEGSKA, per germline (reference sequence). For the CDR3, the DNA is TGCAGTGCGACCCACCCTAGCGGGGGGGCCTACGAGCAGTCCTTC. Translating it yields CSATHPSGGAYEQSF.

The gene calls are TRBV12-3 or TRBV12-4 and TRBJ1-1, with 7 bases fitting TRBD1. The CDR3 contains 15 residues. The junction had 11 bases not matched to a gene; V was cut back by 10 bases and J by 0 bases. The CDR3 bases are TGTGCCACCGCCAGGGGGGGGCAAATGAACACTGAAGCTTTCTTT. It is translated as CATARGGQMNTEAFF.

The rearrangement links TRBV5-1 to TRBJ1-1, with 10 bases identical to TRBD1. Germline V CDR1 and CDR2: SGHRS, YFSETQ. J was trimmed by 7 bases and V by 4 bases; bases with no gene match: 10. The CDR3 totals 15 residues. Here the CDR3 reads CASSPRQGAASEAFF. The CDR3 nucleotides are TGCGCCAGCAGCCCAAGACAGGGGGCAGCGAGTGAAGCTTTCTTT. Variable domain in full (rest from reference TRBV5-1 and TRBJ1-1): KAGVTQTPRYLIKTRGQQVTLSCSPISGHRSVSWYQQTPGQGLQFLFEYFSETQRNKGNFPGRFSGRQFSNSRSEMNVSTLELGDSALYLCASSPRQGAASEAFFGQGTRLTVV.

The table lists this clonotype with a few counts. This chain links TRBV11-2 with TRBJ2-5; 8 nucleotides line up with TRBD2. After removal of 2 bases from V and 2 bases from J, the junction contained 1 base not matched to a gene. The germline V gene encodes CDR1 SGHAT and CDR2 FQNNGV. This CDR3 has 14 amino acids. CDR3 sequence: CASSLSGGQETQYF. The CDR3 DNA reads TGTGCCAGCAGCTTATCGGGGGGGCAAGAGACCCAGTACTTC.

Only a few counts were recorded for this clonotype. The chain carries TRBV7-2 and TRBJ2-3, with 8 bases that match TRBD2. The trim removed 1 base at V and 7 bases at J, leaving 7 bases unmatched. Per the germline V gene, CDR1 is SGHTA and CDR2 is FQGNSA. The CDR3 runs 15 residues. The CDR3 sequence is CASSLVTRGGNTQYF. CDR3 DNA sequence: TGTGCCAGCAGCTTAGTGACACGGGGGGGGAATACGCAGTATTTT.

J is TRBJ2-3 and V is TRBV29-1, with no clear D. This CDR3 spans 12 amino acids. The germline V and J ends were trimmed by 4 bases and 2 bases, with 7 bases remaining between them. Germline V lookup: CDR1 SQVTM, CDR2 ANQGSEA. DNA of the CDR3: TGCAGCGTTGGTTCACACACAGATACGCAGTATTTT. Its protein product is CSVGSHTDTQYF.

The genes are TRBV6-1 and TRBJ2-3; 10 nucleotides agree with TRBD1. This CDR3 spans 14 amino acids. J lost 5 bases, V lost 6 bases, and 5 bases had no gene match. CDR1 and CDR2 from the germline V gene are MNHNS and SASEGT. CDR3 in amino acids: CASRTGGRGDTQYF. The CDR3 coding sequence is TGTGCCAGCAGGACAGGGGGCCGAGGAGATACGCAGTATTTT.

The sample holds a few counts of this clonotype. The chain is built from TRBV6-4 and TRBJ2-2, with a tentative D call TRBD1 (6 bases). CDR1 and CDR2 (germline): MRHNA, SNTAGT. CDR3 length: 16 amino acids. V shed 4 bases and J shed 4 bases, with 16 bases lying between them. The CDR3 protein is CASSGTETGTTGELFF. In nucleotides, the CDR3 is TGTGCCAGCAGTGGAACCGAGACAGGAACCACCGGGGAGCTGTTTTTT.

The CDR3 spells CASSLSGAQETQYF. In nucleotides, the CDR3 is TGTGCCAGCAGTTTAAGCGGGGCACAAGAGACCCAGTACTTC. The V call is TRBV12-3 or TRBV12-4, the J call TRBJ2-5; TRBD2 agrees at 7 bases. The trim removed 2 bases at V and 2 bases at J, leaving 2 bases unmatched. There are 14 residues in the CDR3.

This clonotype has just a few counts. The chain uses TRBV6-4 and TRBJ2-3, with TRBD1 as a possible D gene (6 bases). The CDR3 consists of 16 residues. V was clipped by 0 bases and J by 5 bases, with 15 bases between them. The germline CDR1 and CDR2 sequences are MRHNA and SNTAGT. Written as DNA, the CDR3 is TGTGCCAGCAGTGACTCGGCTCCTGGGGGCTTAGATACGCAGTATTTT. It is translated as CASSDSAPGGLDTQYF.

This clonotype appeared many times. The chain links TRBV10-1 to TRBJ2-7; the D is unclear. Germline-derived CDR1 and CDR2 are WNHNN and SYGVQD (reference sequence). This CDR3 region has 13 residues. With 3 bases removed from V and 1 base from J, the gap between germline ends came to 7 bases. The CDR3 is CASSDPRSYEQYF. CDR3 nucleotides: TGCGCCAGCAGTGACCCCCGGTCCTACGAGCAGTACTTC.

This clonotype was detected only a few times. The J gene is TRBJ1-5, the V gene TRBV7-2; 10 bases agree with TRBD1. The trim removed 4 bases at V and 9 bases at J, leaving 6 bases unmatched. The CDR3 has 14 amino acids. CDR1 is SGHTA and CDR2 is FQGNSA in the germline V gene. CDR3 sequence (DNA): TGTGCCAGCAGCTCAGGGACAGGGGAGGCGCCCCAGCATTTT. Protein product: CASSSGTGEAPQHF.

The chain couples TRBV11-2 to TRBJ2-1, with D perhaps given as TRBD1 or TRBD2 (6 bases each). Germline-derived CDR1 and CDR2 are SGHAT and FQNNGV. The CDR3 is 15 amino acids. Trimming removed 7 bases at V and 3 bases at J, with 16 bases between. The CDR3 here is CASTAGGGGYNEQFF. The CDR3 coding sequence is TGTGCCAGCACAGCCGGAGGGGGTGGCTACAATGAGCAGTTCTTC.

The V and J genes are TRBV5-1 and TRBJ2-5; D call uncertain. Trimming cost V 0 bases and J 5 bases, with 20 bases left between them. Germline V lookup: CDR1 SGHRS, CDR2 YFSETQ. The CDR3 covers 17 residues. The DNA for the CDR3 is TGCGCCAGCAGCTTGGGGGCAGGAGCCCGGTTTAAGGAGACCCAGTACTTC. This translates into CASSLGAGARFKETQYF.

The rearrangement uses TRBV12-3 or TRBV12-4 and TRBJ2-7; 9 nucleotides agree with TRBD1. This CDR3 has 15 amino acids. V lost 5 bases to trimming and J lost 1 base; unmatched junction nucleotides: 6. Here the CDR3 DNA reads TGTGCCAGCAGTCCCCTCGGACAGGGGTCCTACGAGCAGTACTTC. Its protein product is CASSPLGQGSYEQYF.

This chain joins TRBV6-5 and TRBJ2-3; TRBD2 agrees at 11 bases. V shed 0 bases and J 0 bases; nucleotides not matched to a gene: 8. Germline values: CDR1 MNHEY, CDR2 SVGAGI. This CDR3 is built from 19 residues. Here the CDR3 reads CASSYSKGTSGISTDTQYF. The DNA of the CDR3 is TGTGCCAGCAGTTACTCGAAGGGGACTAGCGGCATTAGCACAGATACGCAGTATTTT.